This T cell receptor beta chain was sequenced during a study of blood T cell repertoires in COVID-19. Only in-frame clones appear in the TCRdb table, and some are missing; sequencing was by immunoSEQ multiplex PCR. Of about 23,000 clones listed, 85% to 90% were seen once; the top ten hold around 6.3%. CDR1 is LGHDT and CDR2 is YNNKEL in the germline V gene (reference sequence). This CDR3 is built from 14 residues. Trimming removed 6 bases at V and 3 bases at J, with 12 bases between. Only one count was recorded for this clone. The chain links TRBV3-1 (or the pseudogene TRBV3-2) to TRBJ2-1, with D perhaps TRBD1 (6 bases). What was sequenced was peripheral blood. The TCR comes from a woman aged 80 or over with active COVID-19. The CDR3 DNA reads as TGTGCCAGCAGTACCGGGACACTCTACAATGAGCAGTTCTTC. Its protein is CASSTGTLYNEQFF.